These T cell receptor beta chains were read from a single sample in a study of blood T cell repertoires in COVID-19. Data came from immunoSEQ multiplex PCR; TCRdb stores just in-frame clones and leaves some out. The table lists about 170,000 clones, about nine tenths of them singletons. Sequencing was done on a sample of peripheral blood. Receptors were obtained from an older woman with COVID-19, enrolled during active disease. CDR3s include the opening cysteine and the closing phenylalanine or tryptophan. The D gene is left open where the match is weak. Size tells how often a clone was seen (once, few, many) or the class of an expanded clone, and some rows leave it out.

CDR3aa: CSASEGYEQYF
CDR3nt: TGCAGTGCTTCGGAGGGCTACGAGCAGTACTTC
d_gene: .
abundance: .
v_gene: TRBV20-1
j_gene: TRBJ2-7

CDR3aa: CASSLAGGGSTDTQYF
CDR3nt: TGTGCCAGCAGCTTAGCCGGGGGGGGTAGCACAGATACGCAGTATTTT
d_gene: TRBD2
abundance: .
v_gene: TRBV11-2
j_gene: TRBJ2-3

CDR3aa: CASSVGSNQPQHF
CDR3nt: TGTGCCAGCAGCGTCGGGAGCAATCAGCCCCAGCATTTT
d_gene: .
abundance: .
v_gene: TRBV9
j_gene: TRBJ1-5

CDR3aa: CASSPQLAGLADTQYF
CDR3nt: TGTGCCAGCAGCCCGCAACTAGCGGGATTAGCAGATACGCAGTATTTT
d_gene: TRBD2
abundance: .
v_gene: TRBV6-2/TRBV6-3
j_gene: TRBJ2-3

CDR3aa: CASSLALAGGFYEQYF
CDR3nt: TGTGCCAGCAGCTTAGCGCTAGCGGGAGGTTTCTACGAGCAGTACTTC
d_gene: TRBD2
abundance: .
v_gene: TRBV7-6
j_gene: TRBJ2-7

CDR3aa: CASSWGTGDEKLFF
CDR3nt: TGCGCCAGCAGCTGGGGGACAGGGGATGAAAAACTGTTTTTT
d_gene: TRBD1
abundance: .
v_gene: TRBV5-1
j_gene: TRBJ1-4

CDR3aa: CASSLYGTNTGELFF
CDR3nt: TGCGCCAGCAGCTTATACGGGACGAACACCGGGGAGCTGTTTTTT
d_gene: .
abundance: .
v_gene: TRBV5-1
j_gene: TRBJ2-2

CDR3aa: CAWEGQGAYEQYF
CDR3nt: TGTGCCTGGGAGGGACAGGGGGCCTACGAGCAGTACTTC
d_gene: TRBD1
abundance: .
v_gene: TRBV30
j_gene: TRBJ2-7

CDR3aa: CAKTDREGGELFF
CDR3nt: TGTGCCAAAACGGACAGGGAGGGCGGGGAGCTGTTTTTT
d_gene: .
abundance: .
v_gene: TRBV10-3
j_gene: TRBJ2-2

CDR3aa: CASSLGGQRSNYGYTF
CDR3nt: TGTGCCAGCAGCTTAGGAGGACAGAGATCTAACTATGGCTACACCTTC
d_gene: .
abundance: .
v_gene: TRBV7-2
j_gene: TRBJ1-2

CDR3aa: CASSTGTGGTYEQYF
CDR3nt: TGTGCCAGTAGTACTGGGACAGGGGGGACCTACGAGCAGTACTTC
d_gene: TRBD1
abundance: few
v_gene: TRBV19
j_gene: TRBJ2-7

CDR3aa: CAWSIAGDQPQHF
CDR3nt: TGTGCCTGGTCCATAGCCGGGGATCAGCCCCAGCATTTT
d_gene: .
abundance: .
v_gene: TRBV30
j_gene: TRBJ1-5

CDR3aa: CAISGFGGRETQYF
CDR3nt: TGTGCCATCAGTGGATTCGGGGGTAGAGAGACCCAGTACTTC
d_gene: .
abundance: once
v_gene: TRBV10-3
j_gene: TRBJ2-5

CDR3aa: CASSRDLTGWTLGYTF
CDR3nt: TGTGCCAGTAGTCGAGACCTGACAGGGTGGACTCTGGGCTACACCTTC
d_gene: TRBD1
abundance: .
v_gene: TRBV19
j_gene: TRBJ1-2

CDR3aa: CASSYKAGDYSEQYF
CDR3nt: TGTGCCAGCAGTTACAAAGCGGGAGACTACTCCGAGCAGTACTTC
d_gene: TRBD2
abundance: .
v_gene: TRBV9
j_gene: TRBJ2-7

CDR3aa: CASSVEAPHYEQYF
CDR3nt: TGTGCCAGCAGTGTGGAAGCGCCACACTACGAGCAGTACTTC
d_gene: .
abundance: .
v_gene: TRBV2
j_gene: TRBJ2-7

CDR3aa: CASSAQGNSPLHF
CDR3nt: TGTGCCAGCAGCGCCCAGGGGAATTCACCCCTCCACTTT
d_gene: .
abundance: once
v_gene: TRBV12-3/TRBV12-4
j_gene: TRBJ1-6

CDR3aa: CASSAAGGYPPEAFF
CDR3nt: TGTGCCAGCAGCGCTGCAGGGGGCTACCCTCCTGAAGCTTTCTTT
d_gene: TRBD1
abundance: .
v_gene: TRBV9
j_gene: TRBJ1-1

CDR3aa: CASGFGGNTEAFF
CDR3nt: TGTGCTAGTGGTTTCGGGGGAAACACTGAAGCTTTCTTT
d_gene: .
abundance: .
v_gene: TRBV12-5
j_gene: TRBJ1-1

CDR3aa: CASSQADRTYEQYF
CDR3nt: TGCGCCAGCAGCCAAGCCGACAGGACCTACGAGCAGTACTTC
d_gene: .
abundance: .
v_gene: TRBV4-1
j_gene: TRBJ2-7

CDR3aa: CASSPVAGTEAFF
CDR3nt: TGCGCCAGCAGCCCGGTGGCGGGCACTGAAGCTTTCTTT
d_gene: .
abundance: once
v_gene: TRBV5-1
j_gene: TRBJ1-1

CDR3aa: CAWSISLTDTQYF
CDR3nt: TGTGCCTGGAGTATTAGCCTCACAGATACGCAGTATTTT
d_gene: .
abundance: .
v_gene: TRBV30
j_gene: TRBJ2-3

CDR3aa: CASSLSPGGERGEQYF
CDR3nt: TGTGCCAGCAGCTTATCACCGGGGGGCGAAAGAGGGGAGCAGTACTTC
d_gene: .
abundance: .
v_gene: TRBV11-2
j_gene: TRBJ2-7

CDR3aa: CASSPSGENEQYF
CDR3nt: TGTGCCAGCAGCCCCTCGGGTGAGAACGAGCAGTACTTC
d_gene: .
abundance: .
v_gene: TRBV5-4
j_gene: TRBJ2-7

CDR3aa: CASSYRAGLAYISSYEQYF
CDR3nt: TGTGCCAGCAGTTATCGGGCGGGACTAGCGTACATCAGCTCCTACGAGCAGTACTTC
d_gene: TRBD2
abundance: .
v_gene: TRBV6-9
j_gene: TRBJ2-7

CDR3aa: CASSQEWDRDTEAFF
CDR3nt: TGCGCCAGCAGCCAAGAATGGGACAGGGACACTGAAGCTTTCTTT
d_gene: TRBD1
abundance: .
v_gene: TRBV4-3
j_gene: TRBJ1-1

CDR3aa: CASSYGTSGTYEQYF
CDR3nt: TGTGCCAGCAGTTACGGGACTAGCGGAACCTACGAGCAGTACTTC
d_gene: TRBD2
abundance: .
v_gene: TRBV6-2/TRBV6-3
j_gene: TRBJ2-7

CDR3aa: CASRNRGSSGNTIYF
CDR3nt: TGTGCCAGCAGAAACAGGGGGAGCTCTGGAAACACCATATATTTT
d_gene: TRBD1
abundance: .
v_gene: TRBV28
j_gene: TRBJ1-3

CDR3aa: CASSSREVGHEQFF
CDR3nt: TGTGCCAGCAGCTCCCGGGAAGTTGGCCATGAGCAGTTCTTC
d_gene: .
abundance: few
v_gene: TRBV7-8
j_gene: TRBJ2-1

CDR3aa: CASSLLPGAYNEQFF
CDR3nt: TGTGCCAGCAGTTTACTCCCAGGTGCCTACAATGAGCAGTTCTTC
d_gene: .
abundance: .
v_gene: TRBV28
j_gene: TRBJ2-1

CDR3aa: CASTGGLLPDTQYF
CDR3nt: TGTGCCAGTACCGGGGGGCTTCTTCCAGATACGCAGTATTTT
d_gene: .
abundance: .
v_gene: TRBV19
j_gene: TRBJ2-3

CDR3aa: CASSPIAGFEQYF
CDR3nt: TGTGCCAGCAGCCCAATAGCGGGATTCGAGCAGTACTTC
d_gene: TRBD2
abundance: few
v_gene: TRBV7-2
j_gene: TRBJ2-7

CDR3aa: CASSLTPGVSQDTQYF
CDR3nt: TGTGCCAGCAGCTTAACCCCGGGGGTGTCACAAGATACGCAGTATTTT
d_gene: .
abundance: once
v_gene: TRBV7-3
j_gene: TRBJ2-3

CDR3aa: CASSRSTAGELFF
CDR3nt: TGTGCTAGCAGCCGATCTACGGCCGGGGAGCTGTTTTTT
d_gene: .
abundance: .
v_gene: TRBV7-7
j_gene: TRBJ2-2

CDR3aa: CASSPADRVGSYGYTF
CDR3nt: TGTGCCAGCAGTCCCGCTGACAGGGTAGGTTCCTATGGCTACACCTTC
d_gene: TRBD1
abundance: .
v_gene: TRBV28
j_gene: TRBJ1-2

CDR3aa: CASSRGPQETQYF
CDR3nt: TGCGCCAGCAGCCGAGGCCCCCAAGAGACCCAGTACTTC
d_gene: .
abundance: .
v_gene: TRBV4-1
j_gene: TRBJ2-5

CDR3aa: CASSFPRDRGTGELFF
CDR3nt: TGTGCCAGCAGCTTCCCCCGGGACAGGGGAACCGGGGAGCTGTTTTTT
d_gene: TRBD1
abundance: few
v_gene: TRBV11-1
j_gene: TRBJ2-2

CDR3aa: CASTRGATYNEQFF
CDR3nt: TGTGCCAGCACGCGGGGGGCGACCTACAATGAGCAGTTCTTC
d_gene: TRBD2
abundance: .
v_gene: TRBV19
j_gene: TRBJ2-1

CDR3aa: CASSEYLADSYEQYF
CDR3nt: TGTGCCAGCAGTGAGTATCTAGCGGATTCCTACGAGCAGTACTTC
d_gene: TRBD2
abundance: .
v_gene: TRBV2
j_gene: TRBJ2-7

CDR3aa: CASRDSSPYGYTF
CDR3nt: TGTGCCAGCAGAGACAGCTCCCCGTATGGCTACACCTTC
d_gene: .
abundance: .
v_gene: TRBV12-3/TRBV12-4
j_gene: TRBJ1-2

CDR3aa: CASSLFSVNEKLFF
CDR3nt: TGTGCCAGCAGCTTATTCTCGGTTAATGAAAAACTGTTTTTT
d_gene: .
abundance: .
v_gene: TRBV7-9
j_gene: TRBJ1-4

CDR3aa: CASSLATGIYEQYF
CDR3nt: TGTGCCAGCAGCTTGGCGACAGGAATCTACGAGCAGTACTTC
d_gene: .
abundance: .
v_gene: TRBV5-5
j_gene: TRBJ2-7

CDR3aa: CASSPPSTNYGYTF
CDR3nt: TGTGCCAGCTCACCACCGTCCACAAACTATGGCTACACCTTC
d_gene: .
abundance: .
v_gene: TRBV18
j_gene: TRBJ1-2

CDR3aa: CASGFRQGRSNQPQHF
CDR3nt: TGTGCCAGTGGATTCAGACAGGGTCGGAGCAATCAGCCCCAGCATTTT
d_gene: TRBD1
abundance: once
v_gene: TRBV19
j_gene: TRBJ1-5

CDR3aa: CASSLRIRGEKLFF
CDR3nt: TGTGCCAGCAGTTTACGAATCCGAGGGGAAAAACTGTTTTTT
d_gene: .
abundance: few
v_gene: TRBV28
j_gene: TRBJ1-4

CDR3aa: CASSSGTGGRGNQPQHF
CDR3nt: TGTGCCAGCAGCTCCGGGACAGGGGGCAGGGGCAATCAGCCCCAGCATTTT
d_gene: TRBD1
abundance: .
v_gene: TRBV5-6
j_gene: TRBJ1-5

CDR3aa: CASRGGARGTEAFF
CDR3nt: TGCGCCAGCCGCGGTGGGGCGCGGGGCACTGAAGCTTTCTTT
d_gene: .
abundance: .
v_gene: TRBV4-1
j_gene: TRBJ1-1

CDR3aa: CASSQDGNNSPLHF
CDR3nt: TGTGCCAGCAGCCAAGACGGGAATAATTCACCCCTCCACTTT
d_gene: .
abundance: .
v_gene: TRBV4-2
j_gene: TRBJ1-6

CDR3aa: CASSLGTSGAPDF
CDR3nt: TGTGCCAGCAGTTTAGGGACTAGCGGGGCCCCGGACTTC
d_gene: TRBD2
abundance: .
v_gene: TRBV12-3/TRBV12-4
j_gene: TRBJ2-7

CDR3aa: CASSLGGAPNNEQFF
CDR3nt: TGCGCCAGCAGCTTGGGGGGAGCGCCCAACAATGAGCAGTTCTTC
d_gene: .
abundance: .
v_gene: TRBV5-1
j_gene: TRBJ2-1

CDR3aa: CASSVGLAGVVNEQFF
CDR3nt: TGTGCCAGCAGCGTAGGGCTAGCGGGAGTTGTAAATGAGCAGTTCTTC
d_gene: TRBD2
abundance: .
v_gene: TRBV9
j_gene: TRBJ2-1

CDR3aa: CASSLMGLEQYF
CDR3nt: TGTGCCAGCAGTTTAATGGGGCTCGAGCAGTACTTC
d_gene: .
abundance: .
v_gene: TRBV12-3/TRBV12-4
j_gene: TRBJ2-7

CDR3aa: CASSPGTRRNQPQHF
CDR3nt: TGTGCCAGCAGCCCCGGGACTAGACGGAATCAGCCCCAGCATTTT
d_gene: .
abundance: .
v_gene: TRBV3-1/TRBV3-2
j_gene: TRBJ1-5

CDR3aa: CASVLFEGYGYTF
CDR3nt: TGTGCCAGCGTGCTCTTTGAGGGCTATGGCTACACCTTC
d_gene: .
abundance: few
v_gene: TRBV19
j_gene: TRBJ1-2

CDR3aa: CASSPSMTGPYEQYF
CDR3nt: TGTGCCAGCAGTCCATCGATGACAGGGCCCTACGAGCAGTACTTC
d_gene: TRBD1
abundance: .
v_gene: TRBV6-2/TRBV6-3
j_gene: TRBJ2-7

CDR3aa: CASSFRTGVGTEAFF
CDR3nt: TGTGCCAGCAGCTTTAGGACAGGGGTGGGCACTGAAGCTTTCTTT
d_gene: TRBD1
abundance: once
v_gene: TRBV7-2
j_gene: TRBJ1-1

CDR3aa: CASSQDGSYEQYF
CDR3nt: TGTGCCAGCAGCCAAGACGGGTCCTACGAGCAGTACTTC
d_gene: .
abundance: .
v_gene: TRBV4-2
j_gene: TRBJ2-7

CDR3aa: CASAGQGNSPLHF
CDR3nt: TGTGCTAGTGCAGGACAGGGTAATTCACCCCTCCACTTT
d_gene: TRBD1
abundance: .
v_gene: TRBV12-5
j_gene: TRBJ1-6

CDR3aa: CASSQDGLPGGKLFF
CDR3nt: TGCGCCAGCAGCCAAGACGGACTCCCCGGAGGAAAACTGTTTTTT
d_gene: .
abundance: .
v_gene: TRBV4-3
j_gene: TRBJ1-4